The source of this T cell receptor (beta chain) is a study of human T cells and chemical hapten exposure (dated by TCRdb to 2020 to 2023). Notes on the research overall: For sensitization, 2% DPC in acetone was applied to a 2 cm by 2 cm area of upper inner arm skin. Weekly therapeutic DPC doses were additionally applied to the scalp of patients throughout the approximately 24-week study period. Patch testing was performed on the upper back with Finn chambers containing 0.01% DPC, and the patch tests were scored after 6 days according to International Contact Dermatitis Research Group standards. The patient cohort, mostly female, included alopecia areata with under or over 50% scalp involvement, alopecia totalis and alopecia universalis. Libraries were combined into a pool for sequencing, and differences in TCR yield between samples came mainly from small differences in library volumes within the pool. In alopecia patients, the study followed how the peripheral blood TCR repertoire changed in vivo over primary and secondary sensitization to diphenylcyclopropenone (DPC), a hapten. Blood was sampled from patients pre-sensitization (week 0) and at 2, 6 and about 24 weeks after DPC sensitization. About 29 alopecia patients gave blood for TCR sequencing at one to four time points (pre-sensitization, 2, 6 and 24 weeks). The paper's findings and limits, for the study overall: The number of PT1 expanded TCRs positively correlated with patch test score, significant at thresholds 8, 16 and 32 but not 4. Repeated subsampling changed both the strength of the expansion versus patch-test correlation and the threshold at which the correlation became significant. Because all patients had alopecia, a presumed autoimmune disease, the immune response of the patients might differ from that of healthy individuals. Expanded TCRs formed significantly more large CDR3 similarity clusters than pre-sensitization or healthy control sets, consistent with antigen-driven responses. No change with DPC sensitization was found in the number of TCRs above 1 in 1000 frequency, and no evidence of global repertoire structure alterations was found.

V and J are truncated by 1 base and 3 bases respectively, leaving an intervening sequence of 13 bases. Looking up the germline V gene yields CDR1 SGHRS and CDR2 YFSETQ. From the cysteine through the phenylalanine, the CDR3 covers 15 amino acids. The entry retains the CDR3 DNA only, 45 bases that are in frame from base 1. The intended sense of this specimen's time point label: patch test 1, 2 weeks after DPC sensitization. The treatment or condition label, read with the paper, signifies: therapeutic diphenylcyclopropenone sensitization with weekly scalp DPC. Blood at each patch-test visit was drawn before the patch test was applied. Eligible patients were aged 18 to 70, diagnosed with alopecia, deemed suitable for DPC therapy, and excluded if pregnant. Total RNA was extracted from unfractionated whole blood collected in Tempus Blood RNA tubes. This clonotype occurred a few times. Its antigen target is currently unknown. No much larger clonotype is one base removed from it; base qualities were not supplied.

The method behind the library was RACE. The instrument given in TCRdb is NextSeq 500. Library preparation attached unique molecular identifiers to individual cDNA molecules for quantitative, reproducible TCR counting. Both TCR alpha and TCR beta chains were sequenced from each blood RNA sample. Processing in the source paper ran as follows. A median of roughly 99,000 TCRs per sample was observed, with a range of about 23,224 to 700,000. V, J and CDR3 annotation of the TCR reads was carried out using the Decombinator software suite. For the PS versus PT1 abundance plots, all samples were subsampled to the same number of TCRs (28,000). TCRs were defined as expanded if absent before sensitization and observed at least eight times at the 2-week time point. TCRdb reworked the public reads: Q25 trimming with fastp, MiXCR clone assembly, productive beta chains retained. Each entry is one CDR3 protein sequence, shown with its most common DNA and genes. The V and J calls were determined by TCRdb, not by the authors. For this sample there are around 71,000 distinct CDR3 sequences; more than 8% appear just once. Clones ranked in the top ten supply around 3.3% of the sample.

The rearrangement joined TRBV5-1 to TRBJ1-1, with TRBD1 tentatively as D gene (5 bases match). The sequenced sample was whole blood, obtained in connection with sensitization to the hapten diphenylcyclopropenone (DPC). The clonotype originates from a woman between 40 and 55 years old with alopecia areata. Some clones in this sample may be carry-over from other donors' samples. The CDR3 region: CASSLPPQGDTEAFF. The sequence in DNA is TGCGCCAGCAGCTTGCCTCCACAAGGGGACACTGAAGCTTTCTTT.